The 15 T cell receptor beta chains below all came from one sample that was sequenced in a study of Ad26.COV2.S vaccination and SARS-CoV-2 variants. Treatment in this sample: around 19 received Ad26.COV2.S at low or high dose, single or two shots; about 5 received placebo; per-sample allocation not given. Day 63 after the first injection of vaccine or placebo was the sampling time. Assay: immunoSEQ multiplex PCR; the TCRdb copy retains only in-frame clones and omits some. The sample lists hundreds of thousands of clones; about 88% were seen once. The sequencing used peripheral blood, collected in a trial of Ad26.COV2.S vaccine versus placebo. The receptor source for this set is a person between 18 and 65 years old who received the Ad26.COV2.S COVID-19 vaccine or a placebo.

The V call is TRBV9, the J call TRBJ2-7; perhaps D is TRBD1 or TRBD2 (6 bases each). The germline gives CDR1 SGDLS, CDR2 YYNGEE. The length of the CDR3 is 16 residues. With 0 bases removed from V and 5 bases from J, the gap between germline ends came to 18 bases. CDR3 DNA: TGTGCCAGCAGCGTAGCTACGAGTGGGGGGCAGGACGAGCAGTACTTC. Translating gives CASSVATSGGQDEQYF.

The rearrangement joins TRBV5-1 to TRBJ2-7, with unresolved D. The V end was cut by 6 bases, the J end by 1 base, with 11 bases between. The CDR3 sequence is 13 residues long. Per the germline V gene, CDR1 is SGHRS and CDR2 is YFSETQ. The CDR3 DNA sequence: TGCGCCAGCATGCTCCCCGGGTCCTACGAGCAGTACTTC. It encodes CASMLPGSYEQYF.

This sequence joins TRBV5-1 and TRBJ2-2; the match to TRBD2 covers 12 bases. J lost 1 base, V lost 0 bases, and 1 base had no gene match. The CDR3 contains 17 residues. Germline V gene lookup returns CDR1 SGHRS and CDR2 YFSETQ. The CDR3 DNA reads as TGCGCCAGCAGCTTGGCGACTAGCGGGGGGAACACCGGGGAGCTGTTTTTT. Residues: CASSLATSGGNTGELFF. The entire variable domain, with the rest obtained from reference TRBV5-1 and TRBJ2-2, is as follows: KAGVTQTPRYLIKTRGQQVTLSCSPISGHRSVSWYQQTPGQGLQFLFEYFSETQRNKGNFPGRFSGRQFSNSRSEMNVSTLELGDSALYLCASSLATSGGNTGELFFGEGSRLTVL.

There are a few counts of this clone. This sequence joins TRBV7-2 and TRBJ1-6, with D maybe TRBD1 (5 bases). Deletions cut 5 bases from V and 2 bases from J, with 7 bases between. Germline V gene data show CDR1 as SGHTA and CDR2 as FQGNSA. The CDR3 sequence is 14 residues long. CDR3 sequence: CASSTQAYNSPLHF. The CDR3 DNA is TGTGCCAGCAGCACACAGGCCTATAATTCACCCCTCCACTTT.

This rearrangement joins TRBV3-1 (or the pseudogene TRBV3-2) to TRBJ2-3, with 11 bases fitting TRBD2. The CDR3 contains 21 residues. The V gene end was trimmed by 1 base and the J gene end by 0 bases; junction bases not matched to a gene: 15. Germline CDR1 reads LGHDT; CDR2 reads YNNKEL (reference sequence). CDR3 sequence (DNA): TGTGCCAGCAGCCAAGTTGTGGGAGGCCTAGCGGGAGGACCGAGCACAGATACGCAGTATTTT. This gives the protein CASSQVVGGLAGGPSTDTQYF.

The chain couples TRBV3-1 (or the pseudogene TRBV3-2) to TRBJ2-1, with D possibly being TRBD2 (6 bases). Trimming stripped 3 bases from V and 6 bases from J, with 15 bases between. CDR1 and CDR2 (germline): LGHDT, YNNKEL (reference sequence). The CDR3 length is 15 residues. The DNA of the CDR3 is TGTGCCAGCAGCCATACCGGGAGAGAAGGCAATGAGCAGTTCTTC. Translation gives CASSHTGREGNEQFF.

The CDR3 reads CASSLEAGTSGGYEQYF. The DNA for the CDR3 is TGTGCCAGCAGCTTGGAGGCCGGGACTAGCGGGGGCTACGAGCAGTACTTC. The J gene is TRBJ2-7, the V gene TRBV7-2; 14 bases are a match to TRBD2. With V trimmed by 3 bases and J by 3 bases, 7 bases remained unmatched. CDR3 length: 17 amino acids. CDR1 and CDR2 (germline): SGHTA, FQGNSA.

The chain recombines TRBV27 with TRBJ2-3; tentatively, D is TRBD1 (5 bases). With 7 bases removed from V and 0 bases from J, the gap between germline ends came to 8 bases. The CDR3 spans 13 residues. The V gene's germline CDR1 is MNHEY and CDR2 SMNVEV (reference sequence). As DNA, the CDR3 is TGTGCCAGCACCGACAGTAGCACAGATACGCAGTATTTT. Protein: CASTDSSTDTQYF.

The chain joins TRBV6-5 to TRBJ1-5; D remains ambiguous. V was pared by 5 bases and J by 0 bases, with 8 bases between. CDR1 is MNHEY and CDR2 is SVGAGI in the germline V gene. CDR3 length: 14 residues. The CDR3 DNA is TGTGCCAGCAGTAGCGTTCATAGCAATCAGCCCCAGCATTTT. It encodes CASSSVHSNQPQHF.

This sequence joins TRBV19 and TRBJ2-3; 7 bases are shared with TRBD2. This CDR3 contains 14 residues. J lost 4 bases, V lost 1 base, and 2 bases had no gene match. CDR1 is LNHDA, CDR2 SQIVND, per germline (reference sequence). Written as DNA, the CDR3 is TGTGCCAGTAGTATAGGACTAGCCCCAGATACGCAGTATTTT. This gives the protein CASSIGLAPDTQYF.

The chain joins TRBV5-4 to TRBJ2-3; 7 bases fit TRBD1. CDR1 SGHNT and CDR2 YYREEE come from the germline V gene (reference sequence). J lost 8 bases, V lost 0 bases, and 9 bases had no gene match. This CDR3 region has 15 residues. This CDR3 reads CASSLDRGSPRTQYF. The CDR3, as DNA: TGTGCCAGCAGCTTGGACAGGGGTTCACCGCGTACGCAGTATTTT.

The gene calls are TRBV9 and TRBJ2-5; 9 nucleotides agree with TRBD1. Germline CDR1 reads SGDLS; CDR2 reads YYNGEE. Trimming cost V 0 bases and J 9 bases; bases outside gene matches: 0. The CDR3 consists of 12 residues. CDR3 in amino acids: CASSVDRGPQYF. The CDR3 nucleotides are TGTGCCAGCAGCGTAGACAGGGGGCCCCAGTACTTC. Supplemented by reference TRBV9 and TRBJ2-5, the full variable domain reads DSGVTQTPKHLITATGQRVTLRCSPRSGDLSVYWYQQSLDQGLQFLIQYYNGEERAKGNILERFSAQQFPDLHSELNLSSLELGDSALYFCASSVDRGPQYFGPGTRLLVL.

DNA for the CDR3: TGTGCCAGCAGTTATGCTAGACGGCACCTTTTGGAGACCCAGTACTTC. It yields the protein CASSYARRHLLETQYF. J is TRBJ2-5 and V is TRBV6-2 or TRBV6-3; D not resolved. The V gene lost 3 bases and the J gene lost 5 bases, with 19 bases spanning the gap. Germline V gene sequence: CDR1 MNHEY, CDR2 SVGEGT. There are 16 residues in the CDR3.

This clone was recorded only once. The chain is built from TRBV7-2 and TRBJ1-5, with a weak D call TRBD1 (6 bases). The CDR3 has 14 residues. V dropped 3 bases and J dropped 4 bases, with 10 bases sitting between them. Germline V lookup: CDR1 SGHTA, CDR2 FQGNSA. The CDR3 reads CASSLDSGNQPQHF. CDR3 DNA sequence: TGTGCCAGCAGCTTGGACAGCGGGAATCAGCCCCAGCATTTT.

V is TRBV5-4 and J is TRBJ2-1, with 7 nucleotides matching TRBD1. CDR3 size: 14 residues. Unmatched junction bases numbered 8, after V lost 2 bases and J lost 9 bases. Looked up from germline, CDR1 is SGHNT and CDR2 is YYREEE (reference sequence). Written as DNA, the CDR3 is TGTGCCAGCAGCTTTAAACAGGGGCGGGTTGAGCAGTTCTTC. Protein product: CASSFKQGRVEQFF.